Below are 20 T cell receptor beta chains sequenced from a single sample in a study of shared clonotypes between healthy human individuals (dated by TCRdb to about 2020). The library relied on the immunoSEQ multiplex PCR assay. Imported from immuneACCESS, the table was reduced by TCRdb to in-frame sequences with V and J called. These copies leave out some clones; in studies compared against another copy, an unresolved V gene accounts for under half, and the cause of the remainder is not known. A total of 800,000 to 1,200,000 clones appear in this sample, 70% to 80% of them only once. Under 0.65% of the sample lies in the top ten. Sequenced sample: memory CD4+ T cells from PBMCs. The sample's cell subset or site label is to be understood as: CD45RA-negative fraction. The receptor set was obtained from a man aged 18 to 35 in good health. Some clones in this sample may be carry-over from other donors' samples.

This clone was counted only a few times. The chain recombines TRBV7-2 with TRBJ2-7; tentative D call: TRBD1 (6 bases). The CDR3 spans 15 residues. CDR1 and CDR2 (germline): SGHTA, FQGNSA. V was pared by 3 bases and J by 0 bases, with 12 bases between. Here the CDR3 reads CASSLTGGNSYEQYF. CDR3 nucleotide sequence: TGTGCCAGCAGCTTGACAGGCGGAAACTCCTACGAGCAGTACTTC. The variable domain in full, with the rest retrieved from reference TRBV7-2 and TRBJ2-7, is GAGVSQSPSNKVTEKGKDVELRCDPISGHTALYWYRQSLGQGLEFLIYFQGNSAPDKSGLPSDRFSAERTGGSVSTLTIQRTQQEDSAVYLCASSLTGGNSYEQYFGPGTRLTVT.

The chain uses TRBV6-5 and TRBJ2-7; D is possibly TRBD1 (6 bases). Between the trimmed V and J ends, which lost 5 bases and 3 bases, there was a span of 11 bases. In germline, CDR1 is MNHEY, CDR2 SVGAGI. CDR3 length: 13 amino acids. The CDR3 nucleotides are TGTGCCAGCAGTCCTAGGGGGATCTACGAGCAGTACTTC. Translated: CASSPRGIYEQYF.

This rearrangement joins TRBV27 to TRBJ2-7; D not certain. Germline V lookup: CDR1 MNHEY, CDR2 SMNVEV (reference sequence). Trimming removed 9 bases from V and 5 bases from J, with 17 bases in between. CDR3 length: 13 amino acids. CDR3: CASNSLAGHEQYF. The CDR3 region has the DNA TGTGCCAGTAATTCGCTCGCAGGCCACGAGCAGTACTTC.

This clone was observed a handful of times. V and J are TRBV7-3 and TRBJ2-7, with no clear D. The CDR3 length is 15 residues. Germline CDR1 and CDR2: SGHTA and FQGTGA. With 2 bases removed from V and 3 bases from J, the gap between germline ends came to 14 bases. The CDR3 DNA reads TGTGCCAGCAGCTTAGCAAACTCTCCAAGCTACGAGCAGTACTTC. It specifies CASSLANSPSYEQYF.

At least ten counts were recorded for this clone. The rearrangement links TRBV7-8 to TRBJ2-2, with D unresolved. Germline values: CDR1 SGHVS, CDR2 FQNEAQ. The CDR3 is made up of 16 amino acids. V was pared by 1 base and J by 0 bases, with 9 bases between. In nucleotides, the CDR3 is TGTGCCAGCAGCTTAGTCGCTAGAACGAACACCGGGGAGCTGTTTTTT. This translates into CASSLVARTNTGELFF.

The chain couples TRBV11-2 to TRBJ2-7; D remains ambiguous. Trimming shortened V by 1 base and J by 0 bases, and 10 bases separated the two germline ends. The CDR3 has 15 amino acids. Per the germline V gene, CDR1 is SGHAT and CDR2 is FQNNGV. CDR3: CASSLGPTSSYEQYF. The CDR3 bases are TGTGCCAGCAGCTTAGGCCCCACCAGCTCCTACGAGCAGTACTTC.

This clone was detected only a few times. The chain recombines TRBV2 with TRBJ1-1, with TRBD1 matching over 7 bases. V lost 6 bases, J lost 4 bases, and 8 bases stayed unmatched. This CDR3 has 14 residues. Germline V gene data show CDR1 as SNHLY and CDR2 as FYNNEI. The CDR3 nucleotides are TGTGCCAGCAGGTACACAGGGGAGGGCACTGAAGCTTTCTTT. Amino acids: CASRYTGEGTEAFF.

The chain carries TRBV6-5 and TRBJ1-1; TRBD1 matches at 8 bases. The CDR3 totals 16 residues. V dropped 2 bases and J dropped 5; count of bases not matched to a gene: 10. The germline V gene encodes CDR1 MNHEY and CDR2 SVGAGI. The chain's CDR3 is CASSYTRQGLGTEAFF. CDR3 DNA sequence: TGTGCCAGCAGTTACACTAGACAGGGGTTAGGGACTGAAGCTTTCTTT.

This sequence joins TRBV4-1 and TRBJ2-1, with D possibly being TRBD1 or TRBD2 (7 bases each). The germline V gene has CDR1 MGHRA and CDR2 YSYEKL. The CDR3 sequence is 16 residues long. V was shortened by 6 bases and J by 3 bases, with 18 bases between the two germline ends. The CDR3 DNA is TGCGCCAGCAGGCACGTGGGACAGCGGGGCTACAATGAGCAGTTCTTC. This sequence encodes CASRHVGQRGYNEQFF.

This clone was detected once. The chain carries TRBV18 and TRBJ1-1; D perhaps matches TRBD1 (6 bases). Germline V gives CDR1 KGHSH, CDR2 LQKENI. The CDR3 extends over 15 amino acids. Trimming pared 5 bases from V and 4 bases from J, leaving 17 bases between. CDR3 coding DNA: TGTGCCAGCTCAGAAGCACATAGGGGGTTCACTGAAGCTTTCTTT. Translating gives CASSEAHRGFTEAFF.

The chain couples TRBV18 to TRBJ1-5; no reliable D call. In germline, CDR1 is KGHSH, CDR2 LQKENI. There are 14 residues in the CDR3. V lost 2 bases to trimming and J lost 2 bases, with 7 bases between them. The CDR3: CASSPNGGNQPQHF. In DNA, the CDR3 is TGTGCCAGCTCACCAAACGGTGGCAATCAGCCCCAGCATTTT.

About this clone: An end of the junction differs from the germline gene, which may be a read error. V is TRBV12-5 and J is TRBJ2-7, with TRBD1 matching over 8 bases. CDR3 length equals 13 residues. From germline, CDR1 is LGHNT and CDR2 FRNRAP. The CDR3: CASGLVRHWTGHF. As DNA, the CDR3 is TGTGCTAGTGGTTTGGTTCGGCATTGGACAGGGCATTTC.

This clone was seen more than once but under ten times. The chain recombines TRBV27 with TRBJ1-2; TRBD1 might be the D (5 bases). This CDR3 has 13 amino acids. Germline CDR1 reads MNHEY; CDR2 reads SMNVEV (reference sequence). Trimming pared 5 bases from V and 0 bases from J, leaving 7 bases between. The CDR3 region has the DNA TGTGCCAGCAGTGACAGACCTAACTATGGCTACACCTTC. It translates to CASSDRPNYGYTF.

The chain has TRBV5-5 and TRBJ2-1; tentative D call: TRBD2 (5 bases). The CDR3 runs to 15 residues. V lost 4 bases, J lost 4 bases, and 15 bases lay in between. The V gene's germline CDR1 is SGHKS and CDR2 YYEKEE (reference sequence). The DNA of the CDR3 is TGTGCCAGCAGCCGCTCCGGAGGTGGGTACAATGAGCAGTTCTTC. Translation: CASSRSGGGYNEQFF.

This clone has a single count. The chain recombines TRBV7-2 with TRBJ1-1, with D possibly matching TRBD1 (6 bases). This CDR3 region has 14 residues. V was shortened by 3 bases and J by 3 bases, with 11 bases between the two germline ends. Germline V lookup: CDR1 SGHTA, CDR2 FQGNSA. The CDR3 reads CASSFTGSDTEAFF. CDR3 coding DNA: TGTGCCAGCAGCTTTACAGGGTCGGACACTGAAGCTTTCTTT.

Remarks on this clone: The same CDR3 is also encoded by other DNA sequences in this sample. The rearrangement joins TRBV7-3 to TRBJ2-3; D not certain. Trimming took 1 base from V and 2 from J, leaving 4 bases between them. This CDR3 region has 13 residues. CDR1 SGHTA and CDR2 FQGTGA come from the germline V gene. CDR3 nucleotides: TGTGCCAGCAGCTTAAAGAACACAGATACGCAGTATTTT. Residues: CASSLKNTDTQYF.

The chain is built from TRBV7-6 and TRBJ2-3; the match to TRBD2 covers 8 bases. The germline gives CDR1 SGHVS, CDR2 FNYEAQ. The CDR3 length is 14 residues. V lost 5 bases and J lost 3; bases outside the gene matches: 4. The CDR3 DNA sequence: TGTGCCAGCAGCCGGGGGGGGCAGACAGATACGCAGTATTTT. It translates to CASSRGGQTDTQYF.

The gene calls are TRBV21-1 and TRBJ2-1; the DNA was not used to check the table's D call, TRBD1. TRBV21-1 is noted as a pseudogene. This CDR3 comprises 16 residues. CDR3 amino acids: CASSKVRGPSYNEQFF. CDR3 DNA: TGTGCCAGCAGCAAAGTAAGGGGGCCCTCCTACAATGAGCAGTTCTTC.

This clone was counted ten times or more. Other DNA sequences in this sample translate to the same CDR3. CDR3 sequence (DNA): TGTGCCAGCAGTTTTAACAATGAGCAGTTCTTC. This codes for CASSFNNEQFF. The chain joins TRBV28 to TRBJ2-1; D is unresolved. Trimming cost V 3 bases and J 5 bases, with 2 bases left between them. CDR1 and CDR2 (germline): MDHEN, SYDVKM. The CDR3 totals 11 residues. The variable domain in full, completed from reference TRBV28 and TRBJ2-1, reads DVKVTQSSRYLVKRTGEKVFLECVQDMDHENMFWYRQDPGLGLRLIYFSYDVKMKEKGDIPEGYSVSREKKERFSLILESASTNQTSMYLCASSFNNEQFFGPGTRLTVL.

This CDR3 reads CASSLDGGRAGNEQFF. CDR3 nucleotides: TGTGCCAGCAGCTTAGATGGCGGGAGGGCAGGCAATGAGCAGTTCTTC. The V gene is TRBV7-9, the J gene TRBJ2-1; 9 bases line up with TRBD2. This CDR3 region has 16 residues. CDR1 is SEHNR and CDR2 is FQNEAQ in the germline V gene (reference sequence). V was pared by 1 base and J by 6 bases, with 7 bases of the junction left unmatched.